The rows below give T cell receptor beta chains drawn from one sample of a study of graft-versus-host responses after intestinal transplantation. Sequenced by immunoSEQ multiplex PCR; TCRdb stores in-frame clones only, minus some. The sample shows around 100,000 clones, approximately 93% of them seen only once. These receptors' targets are unknown. The input for sequencing was unstimulated CD8+ T cells sorted from spleen or lymph node cells, taken before transplant. The origin of the receptors is a human donor who was the organ donor for an intestinal transplant. The CDR3 runs from the conserved cysteine through the conserved F or W. A D gene is named only where the DNA matches it firmly. The listing skips clone size in some rows; elsewhere it reads once, few, many or a size class.

V	J	D	size	DNA	CDR3
TRBV5-1	TRBJ1-1	.	.	TGCGCCAGCAGCTTGGGACACCTGAACACTGAAGCTTTCTTT	CASSLGHLNTEAFF
TRBV13	TRBJ2-7	TRBD2	.	TGTGCCAGCAGCCCCTCCGGGGGGTGGGGCTCCTACGAGCAGTACTTC	CASSPSGGWGSYEQYF
TRBV4-1	TRBJ1-1	.	.	TGCGCCAGCAGCCAAGGGGTCGGGGGGCGCACTGAAGCTTTCTTT	CASSQGVGGRTEAFF
TRBV15	TRBJ1-1	.	few	TGTGCCACCAGCAGATTATATCCGGTGATGGCTTACATTGCGAGAGCCGCTTTCTTT	CATSRLYPVMAYIARAAFF
TRBV7-9	TRBJ2-2	.	.	TGTGCCAGCAGCCGGGACTCCGCGGGCACCGGGGAGCTGTTTTTT	CASSRDSAGTGELFF
TRBV6-8	TRBJ1-5	.	.	TGTGCCAGCGGGCGGGACTGCCTGGAACCCCAGCATTTT	CASGRDCLEPQHF
TRBV6-1	TRBJ2-5	TRBD1	.	TGTGCCAGCAGTGAGGGACAGGGGTTGCAGACCCAGTACTTC	CASSEGQGLQTQYF
TRBV27	TRBJ1-5	TRBD1	.	TGTGCCAGCAAACGACAGGGTCCGGATCAGCCCCAGCATTTT	CASKRQGPDQPQHF
TRBV21-1	TRBJ2-6	.	.	TGTGCCAGCACCGAACAGGGAAACTCTGGGGCCAACGTCCTGACTTTC	CASTEQGNSGANVLTF
TRBV7-5	TRBJ2-5	.	.	TGTGCCAGAAGCCGCATCCCCCGCCCCCTAGTGGGGTATTTAGAGACCCAGTACTTC	CARSRIPRPLVGYLETQYF
TRBV30	TRBJ2-1	.	.	TGTGCCTGCGGGAGCTACAATGAGCAGTTCTTC	CACGSYNEQFF
TRBV9	TRBJ1-2	TRBD1	.	TGTGCCAGCAGCGGGGGACAGCCGCCGGATGGCTACACCTTC	CASSGGQPPDGYTF
TRBV5-6	TRBJ1-2	TRBD1	once	TGTGCCAGCAGCTTTGGAACAGGGGGAGGCTATGGCTACACCTTC	CASSFGTGGGYGYTF
TRBV28	TRBJ2-7	TRBD2	.	TGTGCCAGCAGTTTGGGGACTAGCGAGCAGTACTTC	CASSLGTSEQYF
TRBV7-8	TRBJ2-5	TRBD2	once	TGTGCCAGCAGCTTAGGAGTAGCGGGAATATGGGAGACCCAGTACTTC	CASSLGVAGIWETQYF
TRBV4-1	TRBJ2-1	TRBD1	.	TGCGCCAGCAGCCGGGACAGGGGGTACAATGAGCAGTTCTTC	CASSRDRGYNEQFF
TRBV5-6	TRBJ2-1	.	.	TGTGCCAGCAGCTTGGGGGCTGGTAATGAGCAGTTCTTC	CASSLGAGNEQFF
TRBV9	TRBJ2-6	TRBD1	.	TGTGCCAGCAGCGTAGTTCGACAGGGGGCTGGGGCCAACGTCCTGACTTTC	CASSVVRQGAGANVLTF
TRBV13	TRBJ2-1	TRBD2	.	TGTGCCAGCAGCTTAGGGACTAGCGGGTATTTCGGAGAGCAGTTCTTC	CASSLGTSGYFGEQFF
TRBV27	TRBJ2-2	.	.	TGTGCCAGCAGTTTATTGGGGACGGACGGGGAGCTGTTTTTT	CASSLLGTDGELFF
TRBV27	TRBJ2-7	TRBD2	.	TGTGCCAGCAGTTCTGGCGGGGGAACCTACGAGCAGTACTTC	CASSSGGGTYEQYF
TRBV11-2	TRBJ2-1	TRBD2	.	TGTGCCACTATTCCCCTGACTAGCGGGAGTGGTGAGCAGTTCTTC	CATIPLTSGSGEQFF
TRBV14	TRBJ2-3	TRBD2	.	TGTGCCAGCAGCCAAGGACTTTCCACTAGCGCCCTCACAGATACGCAGTATTTT	CASSQGLSTSALTDTQYF
TRBV7-7	TRBJ2-1	.	.	TGTGCTAGCAGCTTAGTTGAGAAGCTGTCCTACAATGAGCAGTTCTTC	CASSLVEKLSYNEQFF
TRBV9	TRBJ1-1	TRBD1	.	TGTGCCAGCAGCGTAGATCAAATGGGGGGACAGAAGAACACTGAAGCTTTCTTT	CASSVDQMGGQKNTEAFF
TRBV6-6	TRBJ1-1	.	.	TGTGCCAGCAGCATCCTTTCAGGGACTGAAGCTTTCTTT	CASSILSGTEAFF
TRBV7-9	TRBJ1-1	.	.	TGTGCCAGCAGCTCACTGGGTGGGTACAGTGAAGCTTTCTTT	CASSSLGGYSEAFF
TRBV19	TRBJ2-2	.	.	TGTGCCAGTAGTATCCGCAGGGAGACCACCGGGGAGCTGTTTTTT	CASSIRRETTGELFF
TRBV4-3	TRBJ2-7	.	.	TGCGCCAGCAGCCAAGACATCGGAGCAGGGGCCTACGAGCAGTACTTC	CASSQDIGAGAYEQYF
TRBV29-1	TRBJ1-3	.	.	TGCAGCGTTGGAGGAGGACCTGGAAACACCATATATTTT	CSVGGGPGNTIYF
TRBV6-1	TRBJ1-2	TRBD1	.	TGTGCCAGCAGTGTAATTCACCGGGACAGGAGTAACTATGGCTACACCTTC	CASSVIHRDRSNYGYTF
TRBV9	TRBJ2-7	.	.	TGTGCCAGCAGCGCACACGCGGAGGGAGCCTACGAGCAGTACTTC	CASSAHAEGAYEQYF
TRBV5-1	TRBJ2-3	.	.	TGCGCCAGCAGCTTGGAAGACAGCACAGATACGCAGTATTTT	CASSLEDSTDTQYF